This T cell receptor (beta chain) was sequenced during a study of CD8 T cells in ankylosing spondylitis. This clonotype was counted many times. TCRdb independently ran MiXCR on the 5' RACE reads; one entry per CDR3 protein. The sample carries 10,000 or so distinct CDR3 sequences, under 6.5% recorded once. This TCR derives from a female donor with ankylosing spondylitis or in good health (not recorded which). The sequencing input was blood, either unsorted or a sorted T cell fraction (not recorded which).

The CDR3, as DNA: TGTGCCAGCAGCGGGGGACAAAGCTCCTACAATGAGCAGTTCTTC. Translated, it gives CASSGGQSSYNEQFF. The genes are TRBV9 and TRBJ2-1; D is possibly TRBD1 (6 bases). Trimming removed 3 bases at V and 0 bases at J, with 10 bases between. CDR1 is SGDLS, CDR2 YYNGEE, per germline. This CDR3 region has 15 residues.